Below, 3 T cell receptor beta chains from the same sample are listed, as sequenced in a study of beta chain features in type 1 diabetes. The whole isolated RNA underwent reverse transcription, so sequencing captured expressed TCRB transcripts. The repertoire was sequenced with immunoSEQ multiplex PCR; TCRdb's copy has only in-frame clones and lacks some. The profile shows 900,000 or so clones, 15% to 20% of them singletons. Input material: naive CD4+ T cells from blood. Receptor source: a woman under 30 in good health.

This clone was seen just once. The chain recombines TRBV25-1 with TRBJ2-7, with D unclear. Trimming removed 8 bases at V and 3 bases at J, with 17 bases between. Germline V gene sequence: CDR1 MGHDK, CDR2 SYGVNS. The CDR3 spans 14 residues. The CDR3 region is CASQHRESLYEQYF. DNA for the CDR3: TGTGCCAGCCAGCACAGAGAATCACTCTACGAGCAGTACTTC.

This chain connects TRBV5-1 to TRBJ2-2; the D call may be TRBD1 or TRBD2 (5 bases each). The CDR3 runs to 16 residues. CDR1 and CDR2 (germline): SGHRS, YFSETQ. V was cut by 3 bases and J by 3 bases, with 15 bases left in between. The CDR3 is CASSSGTGADTGELFF. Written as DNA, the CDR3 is TGCGCCAGCAGCTCTGGAACAGGAGCGGACACCGGGGAGCTGTTTTTT.

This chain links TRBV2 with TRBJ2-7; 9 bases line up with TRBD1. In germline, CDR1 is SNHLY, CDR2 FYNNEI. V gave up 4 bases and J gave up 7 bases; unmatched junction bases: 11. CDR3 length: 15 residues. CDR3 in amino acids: CASSVTGTGRKEQYF. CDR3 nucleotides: TGTGCCAGCAGTGTCACCGGGACAGGGAGAAAAGAGCAGTACTTC.